The 20 T cell receptor beta chains in this list originate from one sample, sequenced in a study of T cell responses to AZD1222 COVID-19 vaccine. Libraries were prepared by immunoSEQ multiplex PCR; TCRdb keeps only in-frame clonotypes and omits some of them. The sample has 100,000 or so clones; 85% to 90% are singletons. The sample was peripheral blood, taken on day 0 of AZD1222 vaccination. These receptors all stem from an adult in good health.

The chain recombines TRBV7-9 with TRBJ1-1; perhaps TRBD1 as D (6 bases). The ends were cut back, 5 bases at V and 2 bases at J, with 18 bases in the middle. Germline CDR1 reads SEHNR; CDR2 reads FQNEAQ (reference sequence). This CDR3 region has 16 residues. CDR3 amino acids: CASSRGGYRANTEAFF. The CDR3 nucleotides read TGTGCCAGCAGCAGAGGTGGGTACAGGGCCAACACTGAAGCTTTCTTT. Using reference TRBV7-9 and TRBJ1-1 for the parts outside the CDR3, the full variable domain is DTGVSQNPRHKITKRGQNVTFRCDPISEHNRLYWYRQTLGQGPEFLTYFQNEAQLEKSRLLSDRFSAERPKGSFSTLEIQRTEQGDSAMYLCASSRGGYRANTEAFFGQGTRLTVV.

The J gene is TRBJ2-3, the V gene TRBV4-1; 11 bases line up with TRBD2. In germline, CDR1 is MGHRA, CDR2 YSYEKL. Trimming took 0 bases from V and 4 from J; bases not matched to a gene: 3. The CDR3 length is 16 residues. The CDR3 reads CASSQEGGLAADTQYF. The CDR3 DNA sequence: TGCGCCAGCAGCCAAGAGGGGGGACTAGCGGCAGATACGCAGTATTTT.

This chain links TRBV12-3 or TRBV12-4 with TRBJ2-7, with D perhaps assigned TRBD1 or TRBD2 (5 bases each). V lost 5 bases and J 5 bases, leaving 10 bases between the germline ends. The CDR3 sequence is 12 residues long. CDR3 sequence reads: CASSGTFDEQYF. The DNA for the CDR3 is TGTGCCAGCAGTGGGACCTTCGACGAGCAGTACTTC.

This clone was observed a handful of times. The rearrangement links TRBV10-3 to TRBJ1-1; D remains unclear. This CDR3 is 12 amino acids long. Germline assignment: CDR1 ENHRY and CDR2 SYGVKD. V lost 2 bases, J lost 9 bases, and 10 bases lay in between. DNA of the CDR3: TGTGCCATCAGTGAGCCGGACCGACAAGCTTTCTTT. Protein product: CAISEPDRQAFF.

Only one count was recorded for this clone. The chain carries TRBV11-3 and TRBJ2-2; 8 bases match TRBD2. V trimming: 0 bases; J trimming: 1 base; junction bases outside the gene matches: 7. This CDR3 region has 18 residues. The germline V gene has CDR1 SGHNT and CDR2 YENEEA. CDR3 residues: CASSLDLGSGGNTGELFF. The CDR3 nucleotides are TGTGCCAGCAGCTTAGATCTCGGAAGCGGGGGGAACACCGGGGAGCTGTTTTTT.

In its sample, this clone was seen once. Here the CDR3 DNA reads TGTGCCAGCAGTGCCATCAACGGAGAGACCCAGTACTTC. It encodes CASSAINGETQYF. The V call is TRBV2, the J call TRBJ2-5; no clear D gene. This CDR3 contains 13 residues. V was clipped by 4 bases and J by 4 bases, with 10 bases between them. Germline values: CDR1 SNHLY, CDR2 FYNNEI.

V is TRBV7-3 and J is TRBJ1-6, with D uncertain. The CDR3 loop spans 14 amino acids. CDR1 is SGHTA and CDR2 is FQGTGA in the germline V gene. The V end was cut by 1 base, the J end by 9 bases, with 10 bases between. The CDR3 DNA reads as TGTGCCAGCAGCTTAATTGGGCCTCGTTCACCCCTCCACTTT. It specifies CASSLIGPRSPLHF.

In its sample, this clone was seen a few times. The J gene is TRBJ1-5, the V gene TRBV2; D unresolved. Germline V CDR1 and CDR2: SNHLY, FYNNEI. The CDR3 runs to 15 residues. V dropped 4 bases and J dropped 2 bases, with 12 bases sitting between them. For the CDR3, the DNA is TGTGCCAGCAGTGGTGGTAGTTGGGGCAATCAGCCCCAGCATTTT. Residues: CASSGGSWGNQPQHF.

This chain links TRBV15 with TRBJ1-2; 8 bases agree with TRBD1. The V segment lost 6 bases and the J segment 2 bases; nucleotides outside the gene matches: 5. CDR1 is LNHNV, CDR2 YYDKDF, per germline (reference sequence). The CDR3 runs 14 residues. CDR3 in DNA: TGTGCCACCAGGCGCGGACAGGGAAACTATGGCTACACCTTC. Translated: CATRRGQGNYGYTF.

The gene calls are TRBV15 and TRBJ2-4; a possible D gene is TRBD1 (5 bases). This CDR3 spans 17 amino acids. V lost 2 bases and J lost 3, with 17 bases in between. Germline values: CDR1 LNHNV, CDR2 YYDKDF (reference sequence). CDR3 nucleotide sequence: TGTGCCACCAGCAGAAAACACAGGCAGGACGGCAAAAACATTCAGTACTTC. Residues: CATSRKHRQDGKNIQYF.

CDR3 DNA sequence: TGTGCCAGCTCACCACCGGACAGGGCGAGTGGCTACACCTTC. It yields the protein CASSPPDRASGYTF. J is TRBJ1-2 and V is TRBV18; TRBD1 matches at 8 bases. With V trimmed by 0 bases and J by 7 bases, 4 bases remained unmatched. The germline CDR1 and CDR2 sequences are KGHSH and LQKENI. The CDR3 has 14 amino acids.

V gene TRBV28 combines with J gene TRBJ1-2; D not certain. The germline V and J ends were trimmed by 7 bases and 7 bases, with 19 bases remaining between them. The V gene's germline CDR1 is MDHEN and CDR2 SYDVKM. This CDR3 has 14 residues. CDR3 sequence (DNA): TGTGCCAGCACTTTCCCCGGGATTGACGGTGGCTACACCTTC. Translating it yields CASTFPGIDGGYTF.

This chain joins TRBV2 and TRBJ1-1, with D perhaps TRBD1 (5 bases). Germline values: CDR1 SNHLY, CDR2 FYNNEI. Trimming shortened V by 6 bases and J by 0 bases, and 8 bases separated the two germline ends. The CDR3 is 13 residues long. The CDR3 here is CASSQDMNTEAFF. CDR3 coding DNA: TGTGCCAGCAGCCAGGACATGAACACTGAAGCTTTCTTT. The full variable domain, its missing parts supplied by reference TRBV2 and TRBJ1-1, is EPEVTQTPSHQVTQMGQEVILRCVPISNHLYFYWYRQILGQKVEFLVSFYNNEISEKSEIFDDQFSVERPDGSNFTLKIRSTKLEDSAMYFCASSQDMNTEAFFGQGTRLTVV.

The J gene is TRBJ2-7, the V gene TRBV30; D unclear. The CDR3 extends over 11 amino acids. Trimming stripped 3 bases from V and 3 bases from J, with 6 bases between. The germline V gene encodes CDR1 GTSNPN and CDR2 SVGIG (reference sequence). The chain's CDR3 is CAWSLNYEQYF. The CDR3, as DNA: TGTGCCTGGAGCTTGAACTACGAGCAGTACTTC.

This clone was detected many times. The rearrangement joins TRBV19 to TRBJ2-2; 9 nucleotides match TRBD1. The CDR3 is made up of 15 amino acids. The trim removed 7 bases at V and 5 bases at J, leaving 8 bases unmatched. In germline, CDR1 is LNHDA, CDR2 SQIVND (reference sequence). The CDR3 DNA sequence: TGTGCCAGTAAAGTTAGGACAGGGGAGACCGGGGAGCTGTTTTTT. Its protein product is CASKVRTGETGELFF.

The sample holds a few counts of this clone. The chain uses TRBV7-6 and TRBJ2-3; TRBD2 aligns across 12 bases. The CDR3 spans 17 residues. The germline V gene encodes CDR1 SGHVS and CDR2 FNYEAQ. The V gene end was trimmed by 2 bases and the J gene end by 3 bases; junction bases not matched to a gene: 6. The CDR3 reads CASSLMPSGGATDTQYF. DNA for the CDR3: TGTGCCAGCAGCTTAATGCCTAGCGGGGGGGCAACAGATACGCAGTATTTT.

V usage is TRBV6-6 and J usage is TRBJ1-5; TRBD1 agrees at 10 bases. CDR1 and CDR2 from the germline V gene are MNHNY and SVGAGI (reference sequence). The ends lost 0 bases at V and 7 bases at J; junction bases unmatched: 3. This CDR3 comprises 15 residues. CDR3 in DNA: TGTGCCAGCAGTTACTCTTCGGGACAGGGGCAGCCCCAGCATTTT. This gives the protein CASSYSSGQGQPQHF.

This clone was observed once. The chain is built from TRBV7-9 and TRBJ1-1; D is perhaps TRBD1 (5 bases). With 5 bases removed from V and 4 bases from J, the gap between germline ends came to 14 bases. Germline V gives CDR1 SEHNR, CDR2 FQNEAQ (reference sequence). The CDR3 totals 14 residues. Here the CDR3 reads CASSRMGEGTEAFF. The CDR3 DNA reads as TGTGCCAGCAGCCGTATGGGGGAAGGCACTGAAGCTTTCTTT.

At least ten counts were recorded for this clone. Mismatch with germline at one junction end may stem from a read error. V usage is TRBV10-3 and J usage is TRBJ1-2; tentative D call: TRBD1 (5 bases). CDR1 is ENHRY and CDR2 is SYGVKD in the germline V gene. The CDR3 totals 14 residues. The CDR3, as DNA: TGTGCCATCAGACCGGACATAACAACAAACCCTCTCGCCTTC. This gives the protein CAIRPDITTNPLAF.

The genes are TRBV28 and TRBJ2-7; TRBD2 is a possible D gene (5 bases). Trimming removed 7 bases from V and 2 bases from J, with 12 bases in between. The CDR3 runs to 13 residues. Germline assignment: CDR1 MDHEN and CDR2 SYDVKM. This chain's CDR3 is CASTTGNTYEQYF. In DNA, the CDR3 is TGTGCCAGCACCACGGGGAATACCTACGAGCAGTACTTC.